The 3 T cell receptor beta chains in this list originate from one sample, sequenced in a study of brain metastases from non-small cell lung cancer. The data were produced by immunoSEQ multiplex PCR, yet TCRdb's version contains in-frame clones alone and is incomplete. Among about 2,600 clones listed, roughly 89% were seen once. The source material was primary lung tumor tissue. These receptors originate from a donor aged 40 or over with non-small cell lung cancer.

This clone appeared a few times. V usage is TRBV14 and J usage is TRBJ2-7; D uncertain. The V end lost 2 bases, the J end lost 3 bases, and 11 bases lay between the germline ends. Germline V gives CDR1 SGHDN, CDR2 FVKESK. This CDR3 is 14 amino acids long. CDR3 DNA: TGTGCCAGCAGCCAACGCCAGAATTTCTACGAGCAGTACTTC. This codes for CASSQRQNFYEQYF.

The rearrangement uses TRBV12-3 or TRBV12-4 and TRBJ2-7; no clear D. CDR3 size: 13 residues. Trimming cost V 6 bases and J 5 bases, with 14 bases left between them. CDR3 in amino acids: CASSPIYPDEQYF. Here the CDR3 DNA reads TGTGCCAGCAGCCCGATTTATCCGGACGAGCAGTACTTC.

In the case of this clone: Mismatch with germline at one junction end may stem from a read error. Here the CDR3 reads CANSLAGTPGDTDTQYF. The DNA of the CDR3 is TGCGCCAACAGCTTGGCCGGGACCCCCGGGGACACAGATACGCAGTATTTT. This chain joins TRBV5-1 and TRBJ2-3, with D possibly called TRBD1 or TRBD2 (5 bases each). Germline CDR1 is SGHRS and CDR2 is YFSETQ. The CDR3 contains 17 residues. The whole variable domain, filled in from reference TRBV5-1 and TRBJ2-3, reads KAGVTQTPRYLIKTRGQQVTLSCSPISGHRSVSWYQQTPGQGLQFLFEYFSETQRNKGNFPGRFSGRQFSNSRSEMNVSTLELGDSALYLCANSLAGTPGDTDTQYFGPGTRLTVL.